The clone carrying this T cell receptor beta chain came up a few times. The antigen remains unidentified. CDR1 is ENHRY, CDR2 SYGVKD, per germline. V lost 4 bases to trimming and J lost 12 bases; unmatched junction nucleotides: 3. This CDR3 region has 11 residues. The data are from a study of type 1 regulatory T cells. Study context: T-allo10 is a Tr1-enriched, alloantigen-specific CD4 T cell product made in vitro.

TCRdb re-called the reads through MiXCR, storing one row per CDR3 protein. The sample contains about 24,000 distinct CDR3 sequences, around 47% of which appear only once. This chain links TRBV10-3 with TRBJ2-1, with 7 bases matching TRBD2. The TCR was taken from a human donor in good health. Material: cultured T cells, either the whole culture or a sorted T cell fraction (not recorded which). CDR3 protein: CAISGGGRQFF. The CDR3 DNA is TGTGCCATCAGTGGCGGCGGGAGGCAGTTCTTC.